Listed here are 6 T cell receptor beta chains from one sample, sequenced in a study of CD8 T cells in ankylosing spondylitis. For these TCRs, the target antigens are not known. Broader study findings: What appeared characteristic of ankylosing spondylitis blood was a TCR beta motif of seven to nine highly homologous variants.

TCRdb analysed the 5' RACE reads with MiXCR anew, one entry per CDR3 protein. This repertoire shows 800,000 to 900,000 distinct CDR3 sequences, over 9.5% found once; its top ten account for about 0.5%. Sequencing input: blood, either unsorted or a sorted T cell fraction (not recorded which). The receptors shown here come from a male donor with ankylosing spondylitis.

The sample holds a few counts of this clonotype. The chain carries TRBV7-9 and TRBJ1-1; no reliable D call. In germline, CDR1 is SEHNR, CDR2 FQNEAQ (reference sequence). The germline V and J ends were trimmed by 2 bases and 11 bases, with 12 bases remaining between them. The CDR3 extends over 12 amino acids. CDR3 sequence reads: CASSLKDFIAFF. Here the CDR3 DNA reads TGTGCCAGCAGCTTAAAGGATTTTATTGCTTTCTTT.

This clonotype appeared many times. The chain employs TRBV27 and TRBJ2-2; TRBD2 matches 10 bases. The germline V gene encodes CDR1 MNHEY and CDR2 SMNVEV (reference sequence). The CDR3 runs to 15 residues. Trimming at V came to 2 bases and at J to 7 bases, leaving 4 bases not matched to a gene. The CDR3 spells CASSLGLAGVGELFF. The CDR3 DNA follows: TGTGCCAGCAGTTTAGGGCTAGCGGGAGTCGGGGAGCTGTTTTTT.

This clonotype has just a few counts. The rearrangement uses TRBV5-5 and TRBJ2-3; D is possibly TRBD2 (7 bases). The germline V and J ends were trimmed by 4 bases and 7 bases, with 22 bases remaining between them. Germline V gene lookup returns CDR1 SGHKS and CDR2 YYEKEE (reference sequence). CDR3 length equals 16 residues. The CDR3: CASSRTTGGLLYTQYF. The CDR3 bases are TGTGCCAGCAGCCGTACTACGGGGGGCCTCCTTTATACGCAGTATTTT.

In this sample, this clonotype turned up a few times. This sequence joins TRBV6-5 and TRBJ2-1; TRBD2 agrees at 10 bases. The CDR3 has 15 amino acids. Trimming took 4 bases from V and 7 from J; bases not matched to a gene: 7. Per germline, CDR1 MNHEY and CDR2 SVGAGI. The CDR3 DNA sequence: TGTGCCAGCAGTTTAAGCGGGGGGGCCCCTAATGAGCAGTTCTTC. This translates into CASSLSGGAPNEQFF.

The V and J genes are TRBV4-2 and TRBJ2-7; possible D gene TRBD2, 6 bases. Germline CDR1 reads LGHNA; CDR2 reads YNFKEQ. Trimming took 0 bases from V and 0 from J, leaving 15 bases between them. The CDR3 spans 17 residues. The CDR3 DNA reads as TGTGCCAGCAGCCAAGATCTCTCTCTCGGGAGCTCCTACGAGCAGTACTTC. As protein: CASSQDLSLGSSYEQYF.

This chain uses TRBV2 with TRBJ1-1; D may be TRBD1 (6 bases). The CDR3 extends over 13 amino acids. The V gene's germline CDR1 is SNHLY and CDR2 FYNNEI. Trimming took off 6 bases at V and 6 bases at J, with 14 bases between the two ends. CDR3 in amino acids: CASRLNRDPEAFF. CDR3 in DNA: TGTGCCAGCAGACTAAACAGGGACCCTGAAGCTTTCTTT.